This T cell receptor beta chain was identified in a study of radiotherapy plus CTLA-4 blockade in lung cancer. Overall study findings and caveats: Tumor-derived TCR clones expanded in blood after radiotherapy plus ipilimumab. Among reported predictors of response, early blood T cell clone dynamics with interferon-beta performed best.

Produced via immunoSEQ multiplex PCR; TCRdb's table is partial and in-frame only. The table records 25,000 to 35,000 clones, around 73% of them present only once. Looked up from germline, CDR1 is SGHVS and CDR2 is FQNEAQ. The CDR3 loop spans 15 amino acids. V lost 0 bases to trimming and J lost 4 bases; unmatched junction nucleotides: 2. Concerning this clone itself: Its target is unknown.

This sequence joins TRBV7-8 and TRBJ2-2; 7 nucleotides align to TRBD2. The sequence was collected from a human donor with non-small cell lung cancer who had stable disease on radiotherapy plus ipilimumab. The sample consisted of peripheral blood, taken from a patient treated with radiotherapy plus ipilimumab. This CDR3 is CASSLAGGGTGELFF. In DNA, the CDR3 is TGTGCCAGCAGCTTAGCGGGGGGGGGCACCGGGGAGCTGTTTTTT.